These 27 T cell receptor beta chains were sequenced from one sample in a study of shared clonotypes between healthy human individuals (dated by TCRdb to 2018 to 2020). Libraries were made using the immunoSEQ multiplex PCR assay. TCRdb limited this immuneACCESS table to in-frame rearrangements with V and J called. A share of clones is missing; checked studies link under half to unresolved V genes, and the rest is unexplained. The sample records around 440,000 clones, more than 70% of which are singletons. Jointly, the top ten make up around 12% of the sample. Sequences were obtained from PBMCs. These receptors originate from a woman aged 40 to 49 in good health. Some clones in this sample may be carry-over from other donors' samples.

The rearrangement links TRBV5-1 to TRBJ2-5; TRBD2 agrees at 7 bases. The CDR3 is made up of 14 amino acids. Germline V gene sequence: CDR1 SGHRS, CDR2 YFSETQ. J was trimmed by 5 bases and V by 3 bases; bases with no gene match: 7. Written as DNA, the CDR3 is TGCGCCAGCAGCTCACTCAGCGGGATGGAGACCCAGTACTTC. This translates into CASSSLSGMETQYF.

This clone was picked up many times. The chain carries TRBV7-3 and TRBJ2-6; D is undetermined. V gave up 4 bases and J gave up 0 bases, with 10 bases separating them. Germline V lookup: CDR1 SGHTA, CDR2 FQGTGA. The CDR3 spans 16 residues. The CDR3 sequence is CASSSQGLSGANVLTF. The CDR3 coding sequence is TGTGCCAGCAGCTCGCAAGGGCTCTCTGGGGCCAACGTCCTGACTTTC.

For the CDR3, the DNA is TGTGCCAGCAGTGATAGACTAGCGGGTCTCTACGAGCAGTACTTC. This codes for CASSDRLAGLYEQYF. The genes are TRBV6-6 and TRBJ2-5; TRBD2 agrees at 10 bases. The J call may be wrong; the DNA end is better matched by TRBJ2-7. Germline V gene lookup returns CDR1 MNHNY and CDR2 SVGAGI (reference sequence). The CDR3 spans 15 residues.

J is TRBJ2-3 and V is TRBV5-1; 9 positions match TRBD1. The CDR3 consists of 15 residues. Germline V lookup: CDR1 SGHRS, CDR2 YFSETQ. The junction had 10 bases not matched to a gene; V was cut back by 5 bases and J by 6 bases. The CDR3: CASRQPGQGGDTQYF. CDR3 coding DNA: TGCGCCAGCAGGCAGCCGGGACAGGGTGGGGATACGCAGTATTTT. The entire variable domain, with the rest obtained from reference TRBV5-1 and TRBJ2-3, is as follows: KAGVTQTPRYLIKTRGQQVTLSCSPISGHRSVSWYQQTPGQGLQFLFEYFSETQRNKGNFPGRFSGRQFSNSRSEMNVSTLELGDSALYLCASRQPGQGGDTQYFGPGTRLTVL.

The chain employs TRBV28 and TRBJ1-5, with unresolved D. V was pared by 5 bases and J by 3 bases, with 23 bases between. The CDR3 runs to 18 residues. Germline values: CDR1 MDHEN, CDR2 SYDVKM. CDR3 sequence reads: CASSLLAPTREHNQPQHF. CDR3 sequence (DNA): TGTGCCAGCAGTCTATTAGCCCCTACCCGGGAGCACAATCAGCCCCAGCATTTT. The whole variable domain, filled in from reference TRBV28 and TRBJ1-5, reads DVKVTQSSRYLVKRTGEKVFLECVQDMDHENMFWYRQDPGLGLRLIYFSYDVKMKEKGDIPEGYSVSREKKERFSLILESASTNQTSMYLCASSLLAPTREHNQPQHFGDGTRLSIL.

The gene calls are TRBV5-1 and TRBJ2-1; 13 bases are shared with TRBD2. V dropped 4 bases and J dropped 0; count of bases not matched to a gene: 10. Germline V gene sequence: CDR1 SGHRS, CDR2 YFSETQ. CDR3 length: 19 residues. The CDR3 is CASSKGLAGMGSSYNEQFF. The CDR3, as DNA: TGCGCCAGCAGCAAGGGACTAGCGGGGATGGGCAGCTCCTACAATGAGCAGTTCTTC. The complete variable domain, with remaining parts taken from reference TRBV5-1 and TRBJ2-1, reads KAGVTQTPRYLIKTRGQQVTLSCSPISGHRSVSWYQQTPGQGLQFLFEYFSETQRNKGNFPGRFSGRQFSNSRSEMNVSTLELGDSALYLCASSKGLAGMGSSYNEQFFGPGTRLTVL.

The chain couples TRBV7-9 to TRBJ2-5; D uncertain. Trimming removed 5 bases at V and 0 bases at J, with 19 bases between. The germline CDR1 and CDR2 sequences are SEHNR and FQNEAQ (reference sequence). The CDR3 is 17 residues long. CDR3 nucleotides: TGTGCCAGCAGCCCCGGGTTTGGCAACGGGTACCAAGAGACCCAGTACTTC. This encodes CASSPGFGNGYQETQYF.

The gene calls are TRBV4-3 and TRBJ1-2; 7 bases match TRBD1. The junction had 8 bases not matched to a gene; V was cut back by 4 bases and J by 6 bases. This CDR3 has 14 amino acids. CDR1 is LGHNA and CDR2 is YSLEER in the germline V gene. The CDR3, as DNA: TGCGCCAGCAGCCGACCAGGACAGGTCGATGGCTACACCTTC. Translated, it gives CASSRPGQVDGYTF.

This clone has just one count. The J gene is TRBJ2-1, the V gene TRBV27, with D perhaps given as TRBD1 or TRBD2 (5 bases each). The CDR3 spans 13 residues. The germline CDR1 and CDR2 sequences are MNHEY and SMNVEV (reference sequence). Trimming left V 6 bases short and J 5 bases short, with 11 bases between. Here the CDR3 DNA reads TGTGCCAGCAGCTCAGGGACCGACAATGAGCAGTTCTTC. Translated: CASSSGTDNEQFF.

On this clone itself: This sequence is one base from a far larger clone and is likely a read error. This specimen includes other DNA sequences encoding the same CDR3. This chain links TRBV5-1 with TRBJ2-1; 7 bases are shared with TRBD2. The CDR3 has 14 residues. Germline CDR1 reads SGHRS; CDR2 reads YFSETQ. CDR3 nucleotide sequence: TGCGCCAGCAGCACCGGACTAGAGGGGAATGAACAGTTCTTC. Its protein product is CASSTGLEGNEQFF.

The CDR3 is CASSYPSGGGGTEAFF. CDR3 bases: TGTGCCAGCAGTTACCCGTCCGGGGGGGGCGGGACTGAAGCTTTCTTT. The gene calls are TRBV6-5 and TRBJ1-1; the D gene is possibly TRBD1 (6 bases). The CDR3 runs to 16 residues. Between the trimmed V and J ends, which lost 2 bases and 5 bases, there was a span of 18 bases. CDR1 and CDR2 (germline): MNHEY, SVGAGI.

The V gene is TRBV7-9, the J gene TRBJ1-5; TRBD1 matches at 7 bases. Germline V lookup: CDR1 SEHNR, CDR2 FQNEAQ (reference sequence). J was trimmed by 4 bases and V by 5 bases; bases with no gene match: 5. The CDR3 is 14 amino acids. CDR3 amino acids: CASSRDSGNQPQHF. As DNA, the CDR3 is TGTGCCAGCAGCAGGGACAGCGGAAATCAGCCCCAGCATTTT.

This clone was counted a few times. One base away lies a much larger clone, so this may be a sequencing read error. The chain has TRBV6-5 and TRBJ2-1; weak D call: TRBD2 (5 bases). With 10 bases removed from V and 4 bases from J, the gap between germline ends came to 17 bases. CDR3 length: 14 amino acids. Per germline, CDR1 MNHEY and CDR2 SVGAGI. Here the CDR3 reads CANKPGFHYNEQFF. The CDR3 DNA reads as TGTGCCAACAAACCGGGATTTCATTACAATGAGCAGTTCTTC.

This clone occurred once. The chain is built from TRBV5-1 and TRBJ2-1; D uncertain. The CDR3 has 15 amino acids. Germline CDR1 reads SGHRS; CDR2 reads YFSETQ. V was trimmed by 1 base and J by 4 bases, leaving 12 bases between them. For the CDR3, the DNA is TGCGCCAGCAGCTTGCTGGGTCTTCATTACAATGAGCAGTTCTTC. Its translation is CASSLLGLHYNEQFF.

CDR3 DNA: TGTGCCAGCAGCTCATACGACACTGGAGCCTACGAGCAGTACTTC. It codes for CASSSYDTGAYEQYF. This sequence joins TRBV7-9 and TRBJ2-7; D remains ambiguous. This CDR3 spans 15 amino acids. V shed 4 bases and J shed 2 bases, with 15 bases lying between them. Per the germline V gene, CDR1 is SEHNR and CDR2 is FQNEAQ (reference sequence). Supplemented by reference TRBV7-9 and TRBJ2-7, the full variable domain reads DTGVSQNPRHKITKRGQNVTFRCDPISEHNRLYWYRQTLGQGPEFLTYFQNEAQLEKSRLLSDRFSAERPKGSFSTLEIQRTEQGDSAMYLCASSSYDTGAYEQYFGPGTRLTVT.

This rearrangement joins TRBV18 to TRBJ1-1, with D maybe TRBD1 (6 bases). This CDR3 comprises 14 residues. Germline V gene data show CDR1 as KGHSH and CDR2 as LQKENI. V was shortened by 0 bases and J by 3 bases, with 8 bases between the two germline ends. The CDR3 sequence: CASSPPTGDTEAFF. The CDR3 region has the DNA TGTGCCAGCTCACCACCGACAGGAGACACTGAAGCTTTCTTT.

This clone came up many times. Other DNA sequences of this sample code for an identical CDR3. The gene calls are TRBV7-9 and TRBJ1-4, with 7 bases fitting TRBD1. CDR1 is SEHNR and CDR2 is FQNEAQ in the germline V gene (reference sequence). With 2 bases clipped from V and 6 bases from J, the junction kept 9 bases outside the gene matches. The CDR3 consists of 16 residues. CDR3 protein: CASSLSTGFRDEKLFF. The CDR3 coding sequence is TGTGCCAGCAGCTTATCGACAGGGTTCAGGGATGAAAAACTGTTTTTT.

A word on this clone: Other DNA sequences of this sample code for an identical CDR3. The rearrangement uses TRBV29-1 and TRBJ1-1; perhaps TRBD1 as D (5 bases). CDR1 and CDR2 (germline): SQVTM, ANQGSEA. Trimming took off 3 bases at V and 5 bases at J, with 7 bases between the two ends. The CDR3 is 11 residues long. The CDR3 DNA reads TGCAGCGTTGAGGGGGGGACTGAAGCTTTCTTT. Translating it yields CSVEGGTEAFF. Looking up the rest from reference TRBV29-1 and TRBJ1-1 gives the full variable domain: SAVISQKPSRDICQRGTSLTIQCQVDSQVTMMFWYRQQPGQSLTLIATANQGSEATYESGFVIDKFPISRPNLTFSTLTVSNMSPEDSSIYLCSVEGGTEAFFGQGTRLTVV.

CDR3 in amino acids: CASSLFSYEQYF. The CDR3 DNA sequence: TGCGCCAGCAGCTTGTTCTCCTACGAGCAGTACTTC. J is TRBJ2-7 and V is TRBV5-1; D is uncertain. Germline CDR1 SGHRS, CDR2 YFSETQ. The CDR3 consists of 12 residues. Between the trimmed V and J ends, which lost 1 base and 0 bases, there was a span of 2 bases.

This chain links TRBV28 with TRBJ2-3; maybe TRBD2 (6 bases). The CDR3 loop spans 16 amino acids. The germline V gene encodes CDR1 MDHEN and CDR2 SYDVKM. Trimming removed 5 bases at V and 2 bases at J, with 17 bases between. In nucleotides, the CDR3 is TGTGCCAGCAGTCCAGGGACTGGAGGGCCCACAGATACGCAGTATTTT. Encoded protein: CASSPGTGGPTDTQYF.

On this clone: The junction and the germline gene differ at one end; a read error may be behind it. Here the CDR3 reads CASPPTRGRYGYTF. The CDR3 DNA follows: TGTGCCAGCCCACCAACTAGGGGTCGATATGGCTACACCTTC. This chain uses TRBV18 with TRBJ1-2; possible D gene TRBD1, 5 bases. CDR3 length: 14 residues. CDR1 and CDR2 (germline): KGHSH, LQKENI.

This clone has ten or more counts. The chain recombines TRBV2 with TRBJ2-4; 8 bases fit TRBD1. This CDR3 comprises 14 residues. V was clipped by 0 bases and J by 8 bases; unmatched bases: 3. Germline values: CDR1 SNHLY, CDR2 FYNNEI. The CDR3 DNA reads as TGTGCCAGCAGTGAAGCCAGGGGGCCGGACATTCAGTACTTC. Amino acid sequence: CASSEARGPDIQYF.

This chain links TRBV21-1 with TRBJ1-1; the table assigns TRBD1, which was not confirmed against the DNA. TRBV21-1 is a pseudogene segment. This CDR3 comprises 18 residues. CDR3 sequence reads: CASSKEWNRGRVNTEAFF. The CDR3 DNA sequence: TGTGCCAGCAGCAAAGAGTGGAACAGGGGGCGTGTGAACACTGAAGCTTTCTTT.

CDR3 loop: CATKRPREAFF. CDR3 sequence (DNA): TGTGCCACCAAACGGCCTAGGGAAGCTTTCTTT. The chain employs TRBV28 and TRBJ1-1, with D uncertain. From germline, CDR1 is MDHEN and CDR2 SYDVKM. Trimming removed 10 bases from V and 8 bases from J, with 14 bases in between. CDR3 size: 11 residues. The complete variable domain, with remaining parts taken from reference TRBV28 and TRBJ1-1, reads DVKVTQSSRYLVKRTGEKVFLECVQDMDHENMFWYRQDPGLGLRLIYFSYDVKMKEKGDIPEGYSVSREKKERFSLILESASTNQTSMYLCATKRPREAFFGQGTRLTVV.

This rearrangement joins TRBV13 to TRBJ2-5; TRBD2 matches at 9 bases. Germline V gives CDR1 PRHDT, CDR2 FYEKMQ (reference sequence). The V segment lost 4 bases and the J segment 5 bases; nucleotides outside the gene matches: 2. This CDR3 has 13 amino acids. For the CDR3, the DNA is TGTGCCAGCAGCTCTACTAGCGGGGAGACCCAGTACTTC. Amino acid sequence: CASSSTSGETQYF.

The CDR3 DNA reads TGTGCCAGTAGTCTGGCGGGAGGAGTCTACGAGCAGTACTTC. Its translation: CASSLAGGVYEQYF. This chain links TRBV19 with TRBJ2-7; 8 bases agree with TRBD2. CDR3 length: 14 residues. J lost 3 bases, V lost 5 bases, and 6 bases had no gene match. The germline V gene has CDR1 LNHDA and CDR2 SQIVND (reference sequence). The full variable domain, its missing parts supplied by reference TRBV19 and TRBJ2-7, is DGGITQSPKYLFRKEGQNVTLSCEQNLNHDAMYWYRQDPGQGLRLIYYSQIVNDFQKGDIAEGYSVSREKKESFPLTVTSAQKNPTAFYLCASSLAGGVYEQYFGPGTRLTVT.

V usage is TRBV28 and J usage is TRBJ1-2, with D perhaps TRBD1 (5 bases). V was clipped by 4 bases and J by 6 bases, with 15 bases between them. The length of the CDR3 is 14 residues. In germline, CDR1 is MDHEN, CDR2 SYDVKM. CDR3 loop: CASSSMGGKNGYTF. The CDR3, as DNA: TGTGCCAGCAGTTCTATGGGGGGGAAGAATGGCTACACCTTC.